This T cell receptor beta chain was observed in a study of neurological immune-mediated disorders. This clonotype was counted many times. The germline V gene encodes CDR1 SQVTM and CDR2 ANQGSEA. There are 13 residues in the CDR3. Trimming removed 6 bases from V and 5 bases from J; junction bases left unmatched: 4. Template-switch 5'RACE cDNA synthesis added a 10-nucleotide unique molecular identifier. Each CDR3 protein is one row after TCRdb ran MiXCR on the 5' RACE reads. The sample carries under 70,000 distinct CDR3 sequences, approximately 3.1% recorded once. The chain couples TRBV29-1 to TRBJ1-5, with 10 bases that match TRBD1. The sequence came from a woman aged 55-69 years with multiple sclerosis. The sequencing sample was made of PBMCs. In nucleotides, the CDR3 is TGCAGCGTAGCCGGGACAGGGGATCAGCCCCAGCATTTT. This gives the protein CSVAGTGDQPQHF.